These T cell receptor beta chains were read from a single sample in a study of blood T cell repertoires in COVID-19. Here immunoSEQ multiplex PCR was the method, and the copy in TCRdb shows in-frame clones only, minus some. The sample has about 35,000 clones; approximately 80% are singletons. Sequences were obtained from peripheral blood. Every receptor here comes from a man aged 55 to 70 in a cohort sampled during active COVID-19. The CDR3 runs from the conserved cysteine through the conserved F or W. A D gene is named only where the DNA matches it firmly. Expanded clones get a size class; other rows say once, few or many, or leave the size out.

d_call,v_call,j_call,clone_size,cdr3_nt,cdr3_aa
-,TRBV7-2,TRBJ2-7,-,TGTGCCAGCAGCTTAGCCGGCGAGCAGTACTTC,CASSLAGEQYF
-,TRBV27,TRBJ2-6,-,TGTGCCAGCAGTATGACAGGTCCCTCTGGGGCCAACGTCCTGACTTTC,CASSMTGPSGANVLTF
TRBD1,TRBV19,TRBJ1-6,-,TGTGCCAGTAGACCGGGACAGGGAGCTAATTCACCCCTCCACTTT,CASRPGQGANSPLHF
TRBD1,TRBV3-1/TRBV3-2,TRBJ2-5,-,TGTGCCAGCCGACAGGGAATGGAGACCCAGTACTTC,CASRQGMETQYF
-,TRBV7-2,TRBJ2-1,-,TGTGCCAGCAGCTTATTTAGCGAAACCTACAATGAGCAGTTCTTC,CASSLFSETYNEQFF
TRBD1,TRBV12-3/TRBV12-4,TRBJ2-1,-,TGTGCCAGCAGTCCAGGGACAGTAAGGCAGTTCTTC,CASSPGTVRQFF
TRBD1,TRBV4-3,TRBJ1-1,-,TGCGCCAGCAGCCAAGGCGTCAGGGGGGCGACTGAAGCTTTCTTT,CASSQGVRGATEAFF
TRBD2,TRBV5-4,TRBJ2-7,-,TGTGCCAGCAGCCCCGGTGGGGGGACTAGGTCCTACGAGCAGTACTTC,CASSPGGGTRSYEQYF
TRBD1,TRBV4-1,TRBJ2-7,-,TGCGCCAGCAGCCAAGAAGTATTGGGACAGGGTTTCTCCGAGCAGTACTTC,CASSQEVLGQGFSEQYF
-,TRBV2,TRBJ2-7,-,TGTGCCAGCAGCTTATCGTACGAGCAGTACTTC,CASSLSYEQYF
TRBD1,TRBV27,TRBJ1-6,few,TGTGCCAGCAGTCTTCAGGGGGAATCACCCCTCCACTTT,CASSLQGESPLHF
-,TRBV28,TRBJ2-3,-,TGTGCCAGCCGGAGGTCTAGCACAGATACGCAGTATTTT,CASRRSSTDTQYF